Listed here is a single T cell receptor beta chain. These data come from a study of cytomegalovirus exposure and HLA in healthy donors. Both 60 Vbeta primers and 13 Jbeta primers went into the PCR. In the authors' methods: Later reanalysis found approximately 76 million unique TCR beta chains, around 9.9 million of them shared. Profiling relied on immunoSEQ multiplex PCR, and the TCRdb table lists in-frame clones only, not all of them. V and J calls and clone size follow that table, whereas D and trimming were derived from the DNA. The repertoire has 150,000 to 200,000 clones, approximately 85% of them found once; the top ten carry less than 2.5%. Germline V CDR1 and CDR2: SGHNT, YYREEE (reference sequence). The J segment lost 2 bases and the V segment lost 4 bases, leaving 13 bases of the junction unmatched. This CDR3 has 17 amino acids.

Sequenced material: PBMCs. This receptor was taken from a young man in good health and CMV-seropositive. The rearrangement links TRBV5-4 to TRBJ2-3, with 7 bases lining up with TRBD2. CDR3 amino acids: CASSGFASGGNTDTQYF. The CDR3 region has the DNA TGTGCCAGCAGCGGCTTCGCTAGCGGAGGAAACACAGATACGCAGTATTTT.